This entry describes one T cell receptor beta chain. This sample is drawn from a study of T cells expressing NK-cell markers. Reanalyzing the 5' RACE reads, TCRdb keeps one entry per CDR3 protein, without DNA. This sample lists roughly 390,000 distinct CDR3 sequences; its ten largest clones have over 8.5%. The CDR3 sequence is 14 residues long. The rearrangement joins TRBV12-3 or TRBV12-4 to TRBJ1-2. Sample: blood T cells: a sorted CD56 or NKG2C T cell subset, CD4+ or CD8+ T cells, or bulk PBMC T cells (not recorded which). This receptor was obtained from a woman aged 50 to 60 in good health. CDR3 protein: CASSLGSPLMGYTF.